This T cell receptor beta chain was recorded in a study of CD4 T cells in relation to SARS-CoV-2 and coronaviruses. Unexposed donor CD4+ T cells date from about 2011-2018, before the COVID-19 pandemic. The cells were cultured for roughly 11 days before CD4+ T cells were isolated. The repertoire was sequenced with immunoSEQ multiplex PCR; TCRdb's copy has only in-frame clones and lacks some. The table has under 25,000 clones, about 82% seen once. Comments on this clone: Its antigen is unknown.

Source material: CD4+ T cells from PBMCs, cultured in vitro. The receptor comes from a human donor in good health.

The CDR3 sequence is CASSPSGRRNNEQFF. CDR3 sequence (DNA): TGTGCCAGCAGCCCCAGCGGGAGGCGCAACAATGAGCAGTTCTTC. The J gene is TRBJ2-1, the V gene TRBV7-9; 9 bases align to TRBD2. This CDR3 is built from 15 residues. The germline V gene encodes CDR1 SEHNR and CDR2 FQNEAQ (reference sequence). With 5 bases clipped from V and 5 bases from J, the junction kept 7 bases outside the gene matches. Full variable domain (rest looked up from reference TRBV7-9 and TRBJ2-1): DTGVSQNPRHKITKRGQNVTFRCDPISEHNRLYWYRQTLGQGPEFLTYFQNEAQLEKSRLLSDRFSAERPKGSFSTLEIQRTEQGDSAMYLCASSPSGRRNNEQFFGPGTRLTVL.